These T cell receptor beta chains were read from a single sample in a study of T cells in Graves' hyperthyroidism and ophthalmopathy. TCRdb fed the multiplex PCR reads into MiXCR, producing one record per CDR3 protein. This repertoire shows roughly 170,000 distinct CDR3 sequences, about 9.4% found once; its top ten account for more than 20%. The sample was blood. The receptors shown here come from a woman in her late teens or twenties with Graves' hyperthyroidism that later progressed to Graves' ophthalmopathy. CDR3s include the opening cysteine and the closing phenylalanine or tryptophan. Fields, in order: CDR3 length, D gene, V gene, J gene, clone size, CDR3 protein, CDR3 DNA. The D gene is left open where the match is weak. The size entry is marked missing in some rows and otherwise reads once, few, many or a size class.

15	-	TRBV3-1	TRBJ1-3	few	CASSPMTASGNTIYF	TGTGCCAGCAGCCCGATGACAGCCTCTGGAAACACCATATATTTT
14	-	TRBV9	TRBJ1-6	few	CASSVDGTNSPLHF	TGTGCCAGCAGCGTAGACGGTACTAATTCACCCCTCCACTTT
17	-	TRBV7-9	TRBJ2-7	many	CASSSTLTGTASYEQYF	TGTGCCAGCAGCTCCACCCTCACAGGGACGGCCTCCTACGAGCAGTACTTC
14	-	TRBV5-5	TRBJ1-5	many	CASSFGTTNQPQHF	TGTGCCAGCAGCTTCGGGACAACAAATCAGCCCCAGCATTTT
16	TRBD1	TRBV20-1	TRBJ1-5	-	CSASYRRGQGEQPQHF	TGCAGTGCTAGTTATCGTAGAGGACAGGGAGAGCAGCCCCAGCATTTT
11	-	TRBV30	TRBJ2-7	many	CAWGGGDEQYF	TGTGCCTGGGGTGGGGGTGACGAGCAGTACTTC
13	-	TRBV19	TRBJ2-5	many	CASSIIIRETQYF	TGTGCCAGTAGTATAATAATTCGAGAGACCCAGTACTTC
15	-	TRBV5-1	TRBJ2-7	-	CASSLRGEGRHEQYF	TGCGCCAGCAGCCTGAGGGGAGAGGGGAGGCACGAGCAGTACTTC
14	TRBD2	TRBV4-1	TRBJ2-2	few	CASRGGRATGELFF	TGCGCCAGCAGAGGCGGGAGAGCCACCGGGGAGCTGTTTTTT
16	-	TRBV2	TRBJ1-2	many	CASSEEAGRRAYGYTF	TGTGCCAGCAGTGAAGAAGCAGGAAGGCGTGCCTATGGCTACACCTTC
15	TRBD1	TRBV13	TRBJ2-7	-	CASSHTGTGAYEQYF	TGTGCCAGCAGCCACACCGGGACAGGAGCTTACGAGCAGTACTTC
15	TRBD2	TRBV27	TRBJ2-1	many	CASSHIASGWDEQFF	TGTGCCAGCAGCCATATCGCTAGCGGGTGGGATGAGCAGTTCTTC